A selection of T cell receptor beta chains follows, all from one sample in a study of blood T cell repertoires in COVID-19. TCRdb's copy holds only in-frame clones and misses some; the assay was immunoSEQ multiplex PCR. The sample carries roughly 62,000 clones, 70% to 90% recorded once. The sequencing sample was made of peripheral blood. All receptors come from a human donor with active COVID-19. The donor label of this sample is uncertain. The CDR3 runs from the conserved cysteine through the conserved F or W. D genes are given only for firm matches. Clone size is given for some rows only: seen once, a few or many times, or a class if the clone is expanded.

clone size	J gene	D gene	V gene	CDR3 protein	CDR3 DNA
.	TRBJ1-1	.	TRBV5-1	CASSFGILRTEAFF	TGCGCCAGCAGCTTCGGGATTTTGAGGACTGAAGCTTTCTTT
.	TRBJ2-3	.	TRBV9	CASSVGPSASTDTQYF	TGTGCCAGCAGCGTAGGTCCTAGCGCGAGCACAGATACGCAGTATTTT
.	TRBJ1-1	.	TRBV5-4	CASSPRTSGTEAFF	TGTGCCAGCAGCCCACGGACCAGCGGCACTGAAGCTTTCTTT
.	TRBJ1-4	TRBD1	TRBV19	CASSIMTGENPRFF	TGTGCCAGTAGTATCATGACAGGGGAGAATCCGAGGTTTTTT
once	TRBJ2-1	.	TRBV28	CASSFGWGGDEQFF	TGTGCCAGCAGTTTTGGGTGGGGAGGTGATGAGCAGTTCTTC
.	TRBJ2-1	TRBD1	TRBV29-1	CSVGTGSNEQFF	TGCAGCGTTGGGACAGGGAGTAATGAGCAGTTCTTC
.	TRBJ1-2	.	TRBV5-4	CASSLRGAESGYTF	TGTGCCAGCAGCTTGCGGGGGGCGGAAAGCGGCTACACCTTC
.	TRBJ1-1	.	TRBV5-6	CASSLGWGRLDTEAFF	TGTGCCAGCAGCTTGGGGTGGGGGCGGTTGGACACTGAAGCTTTCTTT
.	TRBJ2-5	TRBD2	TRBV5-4	CASSKTSGGIQETQYF	TGTGCCAGCAGCAAAACTAGCGGGGGGATCCAAGAGACCCAGTACTTC
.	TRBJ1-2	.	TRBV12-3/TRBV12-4	CASSLNQNYGYTF	TGTGCCAGCAGTTTAAATCAGAACTATGGCTACACCTTC
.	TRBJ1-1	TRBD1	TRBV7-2	CASSQIFQGARETEAFF	TGTGCCAGCAGCCAAATCTTCCAGGGGGCGCGGGAGACTGAAGCTTTCTTT
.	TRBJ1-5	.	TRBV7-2	CASSLGGSVSNQPQHF	TGTGCCAGCAGCTTAGGAGGATCTGTTAGCAATCAGCCCCAGCATTTT
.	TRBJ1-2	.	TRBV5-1	CASSSQGFNNYGYTF	TGCGCCAGCAGCTCTCAGGGGTTTAACAACTATGGCTACACCTTC
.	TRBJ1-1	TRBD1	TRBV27	CASSSTPLDRANTEAFF	TGTGCCAGCAGCTCTACGCCCCTGGACAGGGCGAACACTGAAGCTTTCTTT
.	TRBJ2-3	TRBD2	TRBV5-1	CASSLEPGGRTRSDTQYF	TGCGCCAGCAGCTTAGAACCGGGCGGGAGGACTCGCTCAGATACGCAGTATTTT
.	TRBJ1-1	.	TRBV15	CATQRQKNTEAFF	TGTGCCACCCAGAGACAGAAGAACACTGAAGCTTTCTTT
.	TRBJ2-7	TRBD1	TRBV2	CASTSDRNPREQYF	TGTGCCAGCACCTCGGACAGGAATCCTCGCGAGCAGTACTTC
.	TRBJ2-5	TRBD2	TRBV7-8	CASSRGLAGGQETQYF	TGTGCCAGCAGCCGCGGACTAGCGGGGGGGCAAGAGACCCAGTACTTC
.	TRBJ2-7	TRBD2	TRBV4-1	CASSQASAGAYEQYF	TGCGCCAGCAGCCAAGCTTCAGCGGGAGCCTACGAGCAGTACTTC
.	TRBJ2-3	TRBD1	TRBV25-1	CASSDDRGHTDTQYF	TGTGCCAGCAGTGATGACAGGGGCCACACAGATACGCAGTATTTT
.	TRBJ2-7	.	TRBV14	CASSQVAGAPGEQYF	TGTGCCAGCAGCCAAGTCGCGGGGGCCCCAGGCGAGCAGTACTTC
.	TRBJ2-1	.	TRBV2	CASTQSRSYNEQFF	TGTGCCAGCACCCAGTCCCGCTCCTACAATGAGCAGTTCTTC
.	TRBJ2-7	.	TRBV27	CASSLRGSGAYEQYF	TGTGCCAGCAGTCTCCGAGGTAGCGGAGCCTACGAGCAGTACTTC
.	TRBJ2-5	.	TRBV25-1	CASSVRSKETQYF	TGTGCCAGCAGTGTGAGGAGTAAAGAGACCCAGTACTTC
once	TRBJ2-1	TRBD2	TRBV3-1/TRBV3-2	CASNDFSGGDNEQFF	TGTGCCAGCAACGACTTTAGCGGGGGGGATAATGAGCAGTTCTTC
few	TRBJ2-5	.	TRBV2	CASSLQSYQETQYF	TGTGCCAGCAGCCTACAGAGTTACCAAGAGACCCAGTACTTC
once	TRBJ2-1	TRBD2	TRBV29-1	CSVTPGTSDYNEQFF	TGCAGCGTTACGCCTGGGACTAGCGACTACAATGAGCAGTTCTTC
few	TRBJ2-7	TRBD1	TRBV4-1	CASSPGTDAYEQYF	TGCGCCAGCAGCCCCGGGACAGACGCCTACGAGCAGTACTTC
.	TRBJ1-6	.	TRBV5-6	CASSLADSPLHF	TGTGCCAGCAGCTTGGCCGATTCACCCCTCCACTTT
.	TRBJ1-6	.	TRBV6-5	CASSYGLNSPLHF	TGTGCCAGCAGTTACGGACTGAATTCACCCCTCCACTTT
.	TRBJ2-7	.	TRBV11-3	CASSPRAGASSYEQYF	TGTGCCAGCAGCCCCCGGGCGGGCGCCAGCTCCTACGAGCAGTACTTC
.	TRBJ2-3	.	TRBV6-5	CASRPGHTTDTQYF	TGTGCCAGCAGGCCGGGACATACCACAGATACGCAGTATTTT
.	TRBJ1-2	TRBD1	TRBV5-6	CASSLNFLRDRGRGYTF	TGTGCCAGCAGCTTGAATTTTCTCAGGGACAGGGGGCGCGGCTACACCTTC
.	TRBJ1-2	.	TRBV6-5	CASRLAGRDVGYTF	TGTGCCAGCAGATTGGCGGGACGTGATGTCGGCTACACCTTC